This T cell receptor (beta chain) was identified during a study of T cells after yellow fever vaccination. Looking at the study overall: SMART-Seq v4 Ultra Low Input handled preparation of low-cell-number fractions. General observations from the study: Contamination of FACS-sorted repertoires by abundant clonotypes from the bulk population could occur. Weaker, the secondary response had a peak occurring faster, on day 5 versus 15.

Note on this clonotype: Antigen unknown.

TCR cDNA, made by 5'RACE template switching, carried an added universal primer site and UMIs. A single record per CDR3 protein comes from TCRdb applying MiXCR to the 5' RACE reads. The data show around 300,000 distinct CDR3 sequences, 10% to 15% seen once. The V gene end was trimmed by 4 bases and the J gene end by 2 bases; junction bases not matched to a gene: 3. CDR3 length equals 14 residues. CDR1 and CDR2 (germline): SGHRS, YFSETQ. The V gene is TRBV5-1, the J gene TRBJ1-3, with 7 bases aligning to TRBD1. Sample: CD4+ T cells sorted from PBMCs, taken 45 days after the yellow fever booster vaccination. This TCR was recovered from a man aged 25-45 years who received the YFV17D yellow fever vaccine. CDR3 amino acids: CASSADRAGNTIYF. The CDR3 nucleotides read TGCGCCAGCAGCGCCGACAGGGCTGGAAACACCATATATTTT.